The 15 T cell receptor beta chains listed next were all sequenced from one sample in a study of shared clonotypes between healthy human individuals. Libraries were prepared by immunoSEQ multiplex PCR; TCRdb keeps only in-frame clonotypes and omits some of them. The sample carries some 2.1 million clones, 90% to 95% recorded once. The sequencing sample was made of naive CD4+ T cells sorted from blood. The subset is: CD45RA+ positively selected. The receptors were sampled from a man between 18 and 35 years old in good health.

The chain couples TRBV18 to TRBJ2-5, with TRBD1 matching over 12 bases. Germline V gene lookup returns CDR1 KGHSH and CDR2 LQKENI. Trimming at V came to 3 bases and at J to 1 base, leaving 9 bases not matched to a gene. This CDR3 region has 18 residues. The CDR3 DNA follows: TGTGCCAGCTCACCCTTTCTGGGACAGGGGGCTCCCCAAGAGACCCAGTACTTC. This codes for CASSPFLGQGAPQETQYF.

This chain connects TRBV10-1 to TRBJ2-7; tentatively, D is TRBD1 or TRBD2 (5 bases each). V lost 5 bases, J lost 3 bases, and 11 bases lay in between. The CDR3 has 13 amino acids. CDR1 is WNHNN, CDR2 SYGVQD, per germline (reference sequence). CDR3 region: CASSFGANYEQYF. The DNA of the CDR3 is TGCGCCAGCAGTTTCGGGGCGAACTACGAGCAGTACTTC.

The CDR3 DNA sequence: TGTGCCAGCAGCTTAAAGCCCGAGCAGTACTTC. The encoded protein is CASSLKPEQYF. The rearrangement links TRBV7-9 to TRBJ2-7; D unresolved. The CDR3 loop spans 11 amino acids. Deletions cut 2 bases from V and 6 bases from J, with 5 bases between. Germline assignment: CDR1 SEHNR and CDR2 FQNEAQ (reference sequence).

This clone has just one count. The same CDR3 can be traced to other DNA sequences in this sample. The chain carries TRBV30 and TRBJ1-5; weak D call: TRBD1 (6 bases). CDR1 is GTSNPN and CDR2 is SVGIG in the germline V gene (reference sequence). This CDR3 is built from 13 residues. V was clipped by 1 base and J by 4 bases, with 8 bases between them. CDR3 coding DNA: TGTGCCTGGAGTGAGACAGGTAATCAGCCCCAGCATTTT. It codes for CAWSETGNQPQHF.

This clone was seen just once. This rearrangement joins TRBV11-2 to TRBJ1-6; D is perhaps TRBD1 (5 bases). V was pared by 5 bases and J by 6 bases, with 14 bases between. Germline CDR1 and CDR2: SGHAT and FQNNGV. This CDR3 has 15 residues. The CDR3 coding sequence is TGTGCCAGCAGCCCCGGTTTGGGGGGTAATTCACCCCTCCACTTT. This encodes CASSPGLGGNSPLHF. The full variable domain, rest sourced from reference TRBV11-2 and TRBJ1-6, is EAGVAQSPRYKIIEKRQSVAFWCNPISGHATLYWYQQILGQGPKLLIQFQNNGVVDDSQLPKDRFSAERLKGVDSTLKIQPAKLEDSAVYLCASSPGLGGNSPLHFGNGTRLTVT.

The V call is TRBV5-6, the J call TRBJ1-6; weak D call: TRBD1 (6 bases). This CDR3 is 17 amino acids long. The germline V and J ends were trimmed by 4 bases and 10 bases, with 24 bases remaining between them. Per the germline V gene, CDR1 is SGHDT and CDR2 is YYEEEE. This chain's CDR3 is CASSPSRGKTAGSPLHF. The DNA for the CDR3 is TGTGCCAGCAGCCCCTCCAGGGGCAAAACGGCGGGGTCACCCCTCCACTTT.

The chain joins TRBV2 to TRBJ2-1; possible D gene TRBD2, 6 bases. The CDR3 sequence is 14 residues long. Between the trimmed V and J ends, which lost 8 bases and 2 bases, there was a span of 13 bases. CDR1 and CDR2 (germline): SNHLY, FYNNEI. The CDR3 loop is CASSRELAYNEQFF. For the CDR3, the DNA is TGTGCCAGCTCACGGGAGCTAGCCTACAATGAGCAGTTCTTC.

This chain links TRBV7-9 with TRBJ1-5, with D perhaps TRBD1 (6 bases). V lost 4 bases and J 3 bases, leaving 10 bases between the germline ends. The germline CDR1 and CDR2 sequences are SEHNR and FQNEAQ (reference sequence). The CDR3 totals 14 residues. The CDR3 sequence: CASSSDRNNQPQHF. The CDR3, as DNA: TGTGCCAGCAGCTCCGACAGGAACAATCAGCCCCAGCATTTT.

This chain uses TRBV30 with TRBJ2-2; D gene ambiguous. V dropped 0 bases and J dropped 0 bases, with 14 bases sitting between them. Germline-derived CDR1 and CDR2 are GTSNPN and SVGIG (reference sequence). This CDR3 has 17 residues. This CDR3 is CAWSVRLNDPNTGELFF. The DNA of the CDR3 is TGTGCCTGGAGTGTTAGGTTGAACGACCCGAACACCGGGGAGCTGTTTTTT.

The chain links TRBV14 to TRBJ2-5, with D perhaps TRBD1 (6 bases). Germline-derived CDR1 and CDR2 are SGHDN and FVKESK. This CDR3 spans 14 amino acids. The V and J ends lost 1 base and 2 bases respectively, with 8 bases between them. Here the CDR3 reads CASSQAGAQETQYF. The CDR3 DNA follows: TGTGCCAGCAGCCAAGCAGGGGCTCAAGAGACCCAGTACTTC.

The CDR3 reads CASSLLEAGEQYF. In DNA, the CDR3 is TGTGCCAGCAGTTTATTGGAGGCGGGAGAGCAGTACTTC. This chain uses TRBV27 with TRBJ2-7, with D possibly TRBD2 on 6 matching bases. V shed 1 base and J shed 7 bases, with 11 bases lying between them. CDR1 is MNHEY, CDR2 SMNVEV, per germline (reference sequence). The CDR3 loop spans 13 amino acids.

The rearrangement uses TRBV29-1 and TRBJ1-5, with D hard to call. V was shortened by 1 base and J by 0 bases, with 4 bases between the two germline ends. The CDR3 contains 13 residues. The germline V gene has CDR1 SQVTM and CDR2 ANQGSEA. The DNA for the CDR3 is TGCAGCGTTGAAGTGAATAGCAATCAGCCCCAGCATTTT. This codes for CSVEVNSNQPQHF.

This clone has just one count. The chain recombines TRBV5-4 with TRBJ2-1; D call uncertain. The CDR3 totals 16 residues. The germline V and J ends were trimmed by 4 bases and 8 bases, with 22 bases remaining between them. Per the germline V gene, CDR1 is SGHNT and CDR2 is YYREEE (reference sequence). The CDR3, as DNA: TGTGCCAGCAGCCCGACCGAGAGCCTCCTACAATATGAGCAGTTCTTC. It translates to CASSPTESLLQYEQFF.

The V call is TRBV6-1, the J call TRBJ2-7; the match to TRBD2 covers 12 bases. Germline V lookup: CDR1 MNHNS, CDR2 SASEGT. V dropped 8 bases and J dropped 5; count of bases not matched to a gene: 10. The CDR3 extends over 15 amino acids. This chain's CDR3 is CASLRRTSGIHEQYF. The CDR3 nucleotides read TGTGCCAGCTTAAGGAGGACTAGCGGGATCCACGAGCAGTACTTC.

The chain employs TRBV30 and TRBJ2-7; TRBD1 aligns across 10 bases. Losses at the gene ends were 4 bases for V and 3 bases for J; bases not matched to a gene: 6. Germline CDR1 and CDR2: GTSNPN and SVGIG (reference sequence). The CDR3 has 14 amino acids. CDR3 region: CAWTRQGAGYEQYF. The CDR3 DNA reads as TGTGCCTGGACGAGACAGGGGGCCGGCTACGAGCAGTACTTC.